The present T cell receptor beta chain was sequenced within a study of blood T cell repertoires in COVID-19. The V segment lost 3 bases and the J segment 4 bases; nucleotides outside the gene matches: 6. Per germline, CDR1 LNHDA and CDR2 SQIVND (reference sequence). The CDR3 consists of 14 residues. TCRdb keeps only in-frame clones here, not all; method: immunoSEQ multiplex PCR. The data show under 300,000 clones, with about 93% seen just once and approximately 1.9% held by the top ten. Sequenced input: PBMCs or T cells enriched from blood (not recorded which). The clonotype originates from a woman aged 18 to 35 who had recovered from COVID-19. The genes are TRBV19 and TRBJ2-7; 7 nucleotides align to TRBD1. The chain's CDR3 is CASSIGDSAYEQYF. The CDR3 coding sequence is TGTGCCAGTAGTATTGGGGACAGTGCATACGAGCAGTACTTC.